This T cell receptor beta chain was recovered during a study of blood T cell repertoires in COVID-19. Study-level background: Sites across the United States, Italy and Spain contributed samples from acute and convalescent COVID-19. T cells, B-cell-depleted T cells, or PBMCs supplied cDNA or gDNA.

As handled by the study authors: Scientists estimated how many nucleated cells there were by amplifying reference gene primers. TCRdb's table, derived via immunoSEQ multiplex PCR, lists solely in-frame clones and lacks some. Clone size and the V and J calls come from that table; the DNA yielded D and trimming. The table shows about 82,000 clones, with about 82% occurring only once. V was cut by 3 bases and J by 5 bases, with 9 bases left in between. From germline, CDR1 is SGHRS and CDR2 YFSETQ. The CDR3 covers 13 residues. The TCR comes from a man of 80 years or more with active or convalescent COVID-19. Sequencing was performed on peripheral blood. This chain connects TRBV5-1 to TRBJ2-4; unclear D gene. The CDR3 DNA reads as TGCGCCAGCAGCTCTTCCAGTCAAAACATTCAGTACTTC. It translates to CASSSSSQNIQYF. Full variable domain (missing parts from reference TRBV5-1 and TRBJ2-4): KAGVTQTPRYLIKTRGQQVTLSCSPISGHRSVSWYQQTPGQGLQFLFEYFSETQRNKGNFPGRFSGRQFSNSRSEMNVSTLELGDSALYLCASSSSSQNIQYFGAGTRLSVL.